Listed here are 10 T cell receptor beta chains from one sample, sequenced in a study of regulatory T cells in long-lasting Graves disease. Time point described: persistent/refractory GD, antithyroid drugs over 5 years with positive TRAb. Construction of the TCR library relied on RNA isolated from PBMCs. Libraries of TCR beta came from iRepertoire HTBI primers plus Arm-PCR of CDR3 regions. TCRdb re-called the multiplex PCR reads with MiXCR, one entry per CDR3 protein. Of about half a million distinct CDR3 sequences in the sample, 22% were seen once. The sequencing used peripheral blood mononuclear cells (PBMCs), collected when the disease was refractory, from a patient treated with antithyroid drugs. These receptors were collected from a female donor with Graves disease.

CDR3 nucleotide sequence: TGTGCCAGTAGTATCCAGGCCGTGGGTGAAGAAAACACCATATATTTT. The encoded protein is CASSIQAVGEENTIYF. The rearrangement joins TRBV19 to TRBJ1-3; the D is unclear. From germline, CDR1 is LNHDA and CDR2 SQIVND (reference sequence). Trimming took 3 bases from V and 6 from J, leaving 18 bases between them. The CDR3 runs to 16 residues.

A note on this clonotype: Here the CDR3 omits its conserved ending phenylalanine or tryptophan, so a read error is the likely source. The chain uses TRBV20-1 and TRBJ2-7; TRBD2 matches at 9 bases. Trimming removed 1 base from V and 5 bases from J; junction bases left unmatched: 9. Germline values: CDR1 DFQATT, CDR2 SNEGSKA (reference sequence). This CDR3 contains 15 residues. CDR3 sequence (DNA): TGCAGTGCTAGAGGGAGCGGGGGGCGCAAAGACGAGCAGTACCTC. Translation: CSARGSGGRKDEQYL.

This clonotype was observed a handful of times. V and J are TRBV13 and TRBJ2-5, with 10 bases matching TRBD2. The junction had 5 bases not matched to a gene; V was cut back by 2 bases and J by 5 bases. The V gene's germline CDR1 is PRHDT and CDR2 FYEKMQ (reference sequence). CDR3 length: 15 amino acids. CDR3: CASSLPLAGDETQYF. Here the CDR3 DNA reads TGTGCCAGCAGCTTACCTCTAGCGGGAGATGAGACCCAGTACTTC.

V gene TRBV5-1 combines with J gene TRBJ2-7; 8 positions agree with TRBD2. Germline assignment: CDR1 SGHRS and CDR2 YFSETQ. CDR3 size: 13 residues. Losses at the gene ends were 3 bases for V and 11 bases for J; bases not matched to a gene: 10. CDR3 loop: CASSSGPGGIEYF. The CDR3 DNA is TGCGCCAGCAGCTCCGGTCCGGGGGGGATCGAGTACTTC.

Only a few counts were recorded for this clonotype. V is TRBV6-5 and J is TRBJ2-7; 10 bases fit TRBD1. Per the germline V gene, CDR1 is MNHEY and CDR2 is SVGAGI. The ends lost 0 bases at V and 4 bases at J; junction bases unmatched: 18. The CDR3 is made up of 20 amino acids. This CDR3 reads CASSYSPPGSRTGGQYEQYF. As DNA, the CDR3 is TGTGCCAGCAGTTACTCCCCCCCTGGCTCTAGGACAGGGGGTCAGTACGAGCAGTACTTC.

The table lists this clonotype with a few counts. This chain uses TRBV6-5 with TRBJ1-6; D not resolved. The CDR3 is made up of 15 amino acids. CDR1 and CDR2 from the germline V gene are MNHEY and SVGAGI. Deletions cut 4 bases from V and 11 bases from J, with 18 bases between. The CDR3 loop reads CASSSNSRPPPPLHF. The DNA of the CDR3 is TGTGCCAGCAGTTCCAACTCAAGACCACCCCCACCCCTCCACTTT.

The sample holds many counts of this clonotype. CDR3 bases: TGTGCCAGCACGGTTGAGAGCAATCAGCCCCAGCATTTT. Amino acids: CASTVESNQPQHF. This chain uses TRBV28 with TRBJ1-5, with D hard to call. The V gene lost 7 bases and the J gene lost 1 base, with 8 bases spanning the gap. CDR3 size: 13 residues. Per germline, CDR1 MDHEN and CDR2 SYDVKM.

This clonotype was counted many times. CDR3 in amino acids: CASSLHRGPETQYF. CDR3 bases: TGTGCCAGCAGTTTACACAGGGGTCCGGAGACCCAGTACTTC. The J gene is TRBJ2-5, the V gene TRBV28, with 7 bases matching TRBD1. The germline V gene encodes CDR1 MDHEN and CDR2 SYDVKM. The CDR3 has 14 residues. With V trimmed by 2 bases and J by 5 bases, 5 bases remained unmatched.

In the case of this clonotype: Likely a read error: the CDR3 ends without its conserved phenylalanine or tryptophan. The chain couples TRBV14 to TRBJ1-1; D is undetermined. In germline, CDR1 is SGHDN, CDR2 FVKESK. Trimming took off 4 bases at V and 1 base at J, with 7 bases between the two ends. CDR3 length equals 13 residues. CDR3 DNA sequence: TGTGCCAGCAGCCGTACAGCGAACACTGAAGCTTTCCTT. This translates into CASSRTANTEAFL.

This chain joins TRBV19 and TRBJ1-1; D unclear. In germline, CDR1 is LNHDA, CDR2 SQIVND (reference sequence). This CDR3 is 14 amino acids long. V was pared by 2 bases and J by 0 bases, with 7 bases between. DNA of the CDR3: TGTGCCAGTAGTATACACGCAGTGAACACTGAAGCTTTCTTT. Translated, it gives CASSIHAVNTEAFF. Drawing the rest from reference TRBV19 and TRBJ1-1, the complete variable domain is DGGITQSPKYLFRKEGQNVTLSCEQNLNHDAMYWYRQDPGQGLRLIYYSQIVNDFQKGDIAEGYSVSREKKESFPLTVTSAQKNPTAFYLCASSIHAVNTEAFFGQGTRLTVV.